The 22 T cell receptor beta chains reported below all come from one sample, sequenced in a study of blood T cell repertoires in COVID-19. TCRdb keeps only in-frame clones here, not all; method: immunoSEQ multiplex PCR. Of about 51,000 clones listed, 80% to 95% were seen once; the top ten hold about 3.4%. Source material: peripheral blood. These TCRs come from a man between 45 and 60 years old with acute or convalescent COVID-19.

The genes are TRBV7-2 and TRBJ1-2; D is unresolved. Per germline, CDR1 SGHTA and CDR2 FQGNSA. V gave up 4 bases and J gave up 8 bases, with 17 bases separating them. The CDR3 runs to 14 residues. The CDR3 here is CASSSHARSEGYTF. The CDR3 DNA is TGTGCCAGCAGCTCGCACGCGAGAAGCGAAGGCTACACCTTC.

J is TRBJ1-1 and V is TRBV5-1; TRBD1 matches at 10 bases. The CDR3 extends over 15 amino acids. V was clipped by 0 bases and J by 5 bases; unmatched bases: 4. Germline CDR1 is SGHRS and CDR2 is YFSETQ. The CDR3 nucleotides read TGCGCCAGCAGCTTGGTGACAGGGGGCCCAACTGAAGCTTTCTTT. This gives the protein CASSLVTGGPTEAFF. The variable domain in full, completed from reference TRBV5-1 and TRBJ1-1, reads KAGVTQTPRYLIKTRGQQVTLSCSPISGHRSVSWYQQTPGQGLQFLFEYFSETQRNKGNFPGRFSGRQFSNSRSEMNVSTLELGDSALYLCASSLVTGGPTEAFFGQGTRLTVV.

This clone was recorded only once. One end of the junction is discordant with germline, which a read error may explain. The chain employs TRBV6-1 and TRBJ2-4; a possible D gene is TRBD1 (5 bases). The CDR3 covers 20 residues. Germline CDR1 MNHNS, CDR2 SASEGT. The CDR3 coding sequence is TGTGCTAGCAGTGGAAGCGACAGAACCGTTCGGTGGTTTGCCAAAAACATTCAGTACTTC. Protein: CASSGSDRTVRWFAKNIQYF.

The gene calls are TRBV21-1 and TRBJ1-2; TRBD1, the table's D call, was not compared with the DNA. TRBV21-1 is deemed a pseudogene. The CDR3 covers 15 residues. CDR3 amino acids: CASSPTGLSNYGYTF. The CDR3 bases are TGTGCCAGCAGCCCAACAGGGCTTTCTAACTATGGCTACACCTTC.

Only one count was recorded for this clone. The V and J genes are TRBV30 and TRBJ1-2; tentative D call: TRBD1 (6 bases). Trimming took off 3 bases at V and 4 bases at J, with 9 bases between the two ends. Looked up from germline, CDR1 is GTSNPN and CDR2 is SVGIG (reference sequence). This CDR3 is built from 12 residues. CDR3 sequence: CAWRAGAYGYTF. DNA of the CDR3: TGTGCCTGGAGGGCAGGGGCCTATGGCTACACCTTC.

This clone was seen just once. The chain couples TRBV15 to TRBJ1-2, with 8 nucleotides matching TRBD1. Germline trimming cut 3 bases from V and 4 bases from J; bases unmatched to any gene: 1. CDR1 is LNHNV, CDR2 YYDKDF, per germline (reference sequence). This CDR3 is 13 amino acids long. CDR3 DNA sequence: TGTGCCACCAGCAGCGGACAGGGCTATGGCTACACCTTC. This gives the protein CATSSGQGYGYTF.

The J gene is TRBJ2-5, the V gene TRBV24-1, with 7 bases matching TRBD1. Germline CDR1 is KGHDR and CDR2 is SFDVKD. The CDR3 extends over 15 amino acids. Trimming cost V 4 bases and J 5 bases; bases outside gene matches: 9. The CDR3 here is CATSEGQSFYETQYF. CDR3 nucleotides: TGTGCCACCAGTGAGGGACAGAGCTTCTATGAGACCCAGTACTTC.

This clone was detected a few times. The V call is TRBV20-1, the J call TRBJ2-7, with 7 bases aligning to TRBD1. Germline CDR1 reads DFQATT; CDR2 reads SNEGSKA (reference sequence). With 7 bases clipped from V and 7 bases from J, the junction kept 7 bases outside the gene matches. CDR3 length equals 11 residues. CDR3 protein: CSGLRGQEQYF. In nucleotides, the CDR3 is TGCAGTGGCCTAAGGGGGCAAGAGCAGTACTTC.

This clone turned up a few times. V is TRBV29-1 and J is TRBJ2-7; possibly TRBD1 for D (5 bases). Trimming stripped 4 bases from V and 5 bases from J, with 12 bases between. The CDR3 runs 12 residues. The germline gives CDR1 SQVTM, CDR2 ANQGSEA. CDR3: CSVGAGFNEQYF. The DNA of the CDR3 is TGCAGCGTTGGTGCAGGGTTCAACGAGCAGTACTTC.

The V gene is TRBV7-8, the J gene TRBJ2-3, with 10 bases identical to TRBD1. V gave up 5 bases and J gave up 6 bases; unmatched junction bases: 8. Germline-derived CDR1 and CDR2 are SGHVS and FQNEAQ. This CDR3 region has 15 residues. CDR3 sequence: CASSLWTGGTDTQYF. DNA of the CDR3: TGTGCCAGCAGCCTTTGGACAGGGGGAACGGATACGCAGTATTTT.

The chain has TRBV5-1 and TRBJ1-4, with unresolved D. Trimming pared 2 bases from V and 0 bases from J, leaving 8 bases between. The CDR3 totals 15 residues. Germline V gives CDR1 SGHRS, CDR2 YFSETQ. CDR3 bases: TGCGCCAGCAGCTTTACCGACTCAACTAATGAAAAACTGTTTTTT. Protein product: CASSFTDSTNEKLFF. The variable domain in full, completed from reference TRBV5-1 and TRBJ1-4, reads KAGVTQTPRYLIKTRGQQVTLSCSPISGHRSVSWYQQTPGQGLQFLFEYFSETQRNKGNFPGRFSGRQFSNSRSEMNVSTLELGDSALYLCASSFTDSTNEKLFFGSGTQLSVL.

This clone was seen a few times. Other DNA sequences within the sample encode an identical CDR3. The CDR3 is CASRGGTEAFF. CDR3 DNA sequence: TGTGCCAGTAGGGGTGGCACTGAAGCTTTCTTT. The rearrangement uses TRBV3-1 (or the pseudogene TRBV3-2) and TRBJ1-1; D may be TRBD1 (5 bases). CDR1 is LGHDT, CDR2 YNNKEL, per germline (reference sequence). This CDR3 region has 11 residues. Trimming took 9 bases from V and 4 from J, leaving 9 bases between them.

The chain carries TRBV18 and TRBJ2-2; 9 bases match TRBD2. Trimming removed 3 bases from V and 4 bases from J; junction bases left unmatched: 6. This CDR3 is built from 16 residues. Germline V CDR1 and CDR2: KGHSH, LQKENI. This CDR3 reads CASSPPGTSTTGELFF. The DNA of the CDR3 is TGTGCCAGCTCACCTCCCGGGACTAGCACCACCGGGGAGCTGTTTTTT.

DNA of the CDR3: TGTGCCAGCAGGAGACGGACAGGGGACGGAGAGCAGTACTTC. Translation: CASRRRTGDGEQYF. J is TRBJ2-7 and V is TRBV3-1 (or the pseudogene TRBV3-2); 9 nucleotides align to TRBD1. Germline assignment: CDR1 LGHDT and CDR2 YNNKEL (reference sequence). With 6 bases clipped from V and 7 bases from J, the junction kept 10 bases outside the gene matches. The CDR3 is 14 residues long.

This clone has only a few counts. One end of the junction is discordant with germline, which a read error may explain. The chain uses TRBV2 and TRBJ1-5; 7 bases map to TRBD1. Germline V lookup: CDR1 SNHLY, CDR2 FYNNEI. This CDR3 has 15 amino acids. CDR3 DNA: TGTGCCAGCAGGGAAGACAGGGCCAGGGGTCAGCCCCAGCATTTT. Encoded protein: CASREDRARGQPQHF.

The CDR3 here is CASSAATGNEQFF. In DNA, the CDR3 is TGTGCCAGTAGTGCCGCGACGGGGAATGAGCAGTTCTTC. The J gene is TRBJ2-1, the V gene TRBV19, with D tentatively TRBD2 (5 bases). The CDR3 totals 13 residues. The germline V gene has CDR1 LNHDA and CDR2 SQIVND (reference sequence). The ends were cut back, 5 bases at V and 7 bases at J, with 12 bases in the middle.

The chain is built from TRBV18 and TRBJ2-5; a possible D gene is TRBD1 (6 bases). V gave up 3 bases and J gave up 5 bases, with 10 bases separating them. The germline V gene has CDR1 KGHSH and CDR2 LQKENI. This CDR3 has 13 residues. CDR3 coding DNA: TGTGCCAGCTCACCTGGACAGAGGGAGACCCAGTACTTC. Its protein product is CASSPGQRETQYF.

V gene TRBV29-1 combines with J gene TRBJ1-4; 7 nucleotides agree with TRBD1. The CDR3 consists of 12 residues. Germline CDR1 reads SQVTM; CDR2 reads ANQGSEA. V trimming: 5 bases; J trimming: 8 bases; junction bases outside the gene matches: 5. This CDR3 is CSVRTGGEKLFF. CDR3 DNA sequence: TGCAGCGTTCGGACAGGTGGGGAAAAACTGTTTTTT.

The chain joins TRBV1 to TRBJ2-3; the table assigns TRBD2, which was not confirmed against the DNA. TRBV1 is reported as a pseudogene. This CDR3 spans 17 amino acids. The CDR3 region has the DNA TGCACCAGCAGCCAAGAAGAGACTAGCAGACACACAGATACGCAGTATTTT. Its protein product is CTSSQEETSRHTDTQYF.

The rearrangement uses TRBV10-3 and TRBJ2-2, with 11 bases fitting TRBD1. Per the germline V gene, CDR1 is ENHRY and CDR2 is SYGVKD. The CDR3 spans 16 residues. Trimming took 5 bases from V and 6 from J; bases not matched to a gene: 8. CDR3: CAISSGQGARPGELFF. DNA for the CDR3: TGTGCCATCAGTTCCGGACAGGGGGCTAGGCCCGGGGAGCTGTTTTTT.

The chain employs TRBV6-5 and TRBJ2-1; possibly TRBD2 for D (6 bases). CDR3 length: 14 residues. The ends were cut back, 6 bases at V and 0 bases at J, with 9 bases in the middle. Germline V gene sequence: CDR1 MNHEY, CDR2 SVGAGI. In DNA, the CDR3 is TGTGCCAGCAGCCAGGGACTCTCCTACAATGAGCAGTTCTTC. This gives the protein CASSQGLSYNEQFF.

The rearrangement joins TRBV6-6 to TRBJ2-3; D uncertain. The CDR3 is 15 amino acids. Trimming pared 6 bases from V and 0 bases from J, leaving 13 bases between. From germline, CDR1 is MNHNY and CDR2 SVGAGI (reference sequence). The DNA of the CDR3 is TGTGCCAGCAGGGCCCGGGTTTCTAGCACAGATACGCAGTATTTT. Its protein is CASRARVSSTDTQYF.